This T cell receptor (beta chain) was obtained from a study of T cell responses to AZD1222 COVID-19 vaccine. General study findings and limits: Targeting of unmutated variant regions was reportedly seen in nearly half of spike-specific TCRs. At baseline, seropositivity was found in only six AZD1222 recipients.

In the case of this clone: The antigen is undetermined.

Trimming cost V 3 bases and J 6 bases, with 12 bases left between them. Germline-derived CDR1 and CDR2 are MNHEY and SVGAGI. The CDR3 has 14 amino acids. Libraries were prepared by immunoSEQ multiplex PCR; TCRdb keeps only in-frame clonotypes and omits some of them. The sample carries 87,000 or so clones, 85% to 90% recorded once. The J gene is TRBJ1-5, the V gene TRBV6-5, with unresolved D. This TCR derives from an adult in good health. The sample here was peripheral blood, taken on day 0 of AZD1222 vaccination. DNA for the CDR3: TGTGCCAGCAGTTATTCCGGGCCCCGTCAGCCCCAGCATTTT. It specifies CASSYSGPRQPQHF.